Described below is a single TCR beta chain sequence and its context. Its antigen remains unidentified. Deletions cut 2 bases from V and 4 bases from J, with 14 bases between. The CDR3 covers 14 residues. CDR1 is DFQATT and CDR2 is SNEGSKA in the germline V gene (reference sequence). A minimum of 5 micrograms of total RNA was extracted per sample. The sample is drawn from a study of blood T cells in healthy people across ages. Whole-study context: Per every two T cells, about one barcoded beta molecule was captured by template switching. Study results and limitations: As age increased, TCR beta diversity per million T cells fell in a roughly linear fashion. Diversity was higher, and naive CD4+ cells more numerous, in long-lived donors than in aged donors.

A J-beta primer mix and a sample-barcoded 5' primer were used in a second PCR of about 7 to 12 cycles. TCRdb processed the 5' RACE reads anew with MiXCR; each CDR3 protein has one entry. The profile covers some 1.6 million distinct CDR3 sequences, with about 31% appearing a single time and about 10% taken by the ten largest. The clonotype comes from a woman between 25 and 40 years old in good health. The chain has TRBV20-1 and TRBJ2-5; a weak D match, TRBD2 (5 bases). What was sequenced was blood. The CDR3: CSARKSGLRETQYF. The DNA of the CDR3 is TGCAGTGCTAGAAAGAGCGGCCTAAGAGAGACCCAGTACTTC.